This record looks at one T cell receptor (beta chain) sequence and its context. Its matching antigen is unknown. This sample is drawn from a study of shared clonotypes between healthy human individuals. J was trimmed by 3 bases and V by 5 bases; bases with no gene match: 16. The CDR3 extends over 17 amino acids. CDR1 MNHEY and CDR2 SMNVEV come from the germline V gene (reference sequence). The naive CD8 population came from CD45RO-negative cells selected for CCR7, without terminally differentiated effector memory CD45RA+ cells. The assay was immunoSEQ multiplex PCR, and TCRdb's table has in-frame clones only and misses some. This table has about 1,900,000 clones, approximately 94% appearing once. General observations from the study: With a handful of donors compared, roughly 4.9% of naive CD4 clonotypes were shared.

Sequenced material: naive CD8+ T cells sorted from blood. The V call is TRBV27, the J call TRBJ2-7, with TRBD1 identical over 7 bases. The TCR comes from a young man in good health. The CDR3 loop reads CASSRETGTVDVYEQYF. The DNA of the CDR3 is TGTGCCAGCAGTCGGGAAACAGGGACAGTAGATGTCTACGAGCAGTACTTC.